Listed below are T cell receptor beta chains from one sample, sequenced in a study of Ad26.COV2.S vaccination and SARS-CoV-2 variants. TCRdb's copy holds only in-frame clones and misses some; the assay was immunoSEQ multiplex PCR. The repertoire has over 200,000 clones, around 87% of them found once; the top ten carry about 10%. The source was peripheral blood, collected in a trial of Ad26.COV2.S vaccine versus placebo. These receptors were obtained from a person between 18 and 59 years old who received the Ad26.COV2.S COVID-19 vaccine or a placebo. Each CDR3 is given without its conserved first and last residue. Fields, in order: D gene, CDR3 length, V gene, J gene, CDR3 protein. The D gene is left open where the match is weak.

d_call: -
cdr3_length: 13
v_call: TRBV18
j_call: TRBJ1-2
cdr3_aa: ASSPLKGMPYGYT

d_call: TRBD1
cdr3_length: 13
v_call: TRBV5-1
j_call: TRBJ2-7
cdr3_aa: ASNRGGTGYYEQY

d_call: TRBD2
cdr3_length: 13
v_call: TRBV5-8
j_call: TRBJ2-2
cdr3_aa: ASSSGTRNTGELF

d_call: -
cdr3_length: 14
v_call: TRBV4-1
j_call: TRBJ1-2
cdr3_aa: ASSQVNPGNSYGYT

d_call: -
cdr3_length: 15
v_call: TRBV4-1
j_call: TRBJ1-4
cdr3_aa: ASSQPGGTRLDEKLF

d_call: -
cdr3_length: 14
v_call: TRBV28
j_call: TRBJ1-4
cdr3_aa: ASRPSIMRVDEKLF

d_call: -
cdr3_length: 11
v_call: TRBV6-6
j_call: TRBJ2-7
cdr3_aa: ASRPTGSDEQY

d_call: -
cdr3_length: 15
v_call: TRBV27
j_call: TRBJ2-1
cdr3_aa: ASSSTTTASSYNEQF

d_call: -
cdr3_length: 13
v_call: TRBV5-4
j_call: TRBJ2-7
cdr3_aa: ASSLPGTGIYEQY

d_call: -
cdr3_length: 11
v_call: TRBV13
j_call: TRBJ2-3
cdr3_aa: ASAFNHGDTQY

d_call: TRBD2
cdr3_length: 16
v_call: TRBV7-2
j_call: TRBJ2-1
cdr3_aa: ASSLASGRASRYNEQF

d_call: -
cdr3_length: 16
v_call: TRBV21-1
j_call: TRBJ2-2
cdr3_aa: ASLQVGGAEKYTGELF

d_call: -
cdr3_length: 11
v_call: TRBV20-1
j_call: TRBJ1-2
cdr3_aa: SASWQGLNGYT

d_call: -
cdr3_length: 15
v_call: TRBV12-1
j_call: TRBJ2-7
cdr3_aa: ASSQLPGLAGTYEQY